Included here is one TCR beta chain sequence, with context. The antigen is undetermined. The CDR3 contains 16 residues. CDR1 and CDR2 from the germline V gene are LNHNV and YYDKDF (reference sequence). The V and J ends lost 1 base and 2 bases respectively, with 9 bases between them. A patient was excluded if there was uncontrolled infection, other autoimmune disease, pregnancy or lactation. Diagnostic decisions used clinical symptoms, serum thyroxine and TRAb, thyroid ultrasound and orbital computed tomography. RNA transcripts were the template for amplifying TCR beta CDR3 regions. The HTBI primer set served for first-round RT-PCR of the TCR CDR3. TCRdb processed the multiplex PCR reads anew with MiXCR; each CDR3 protein has one entry. The table lists 480,000 or so distinct CDR3 sequences, over 35% of them singletons. These data originate in a study of T cells in Graves' hyperthyroidism and ophthalmopathy. Study-level points and caveats: With a median lead of approximately 6 months before onset, the model predicted ophthalmopathy.

The chain recombines TRBV15 with TRBJ2-6; no clear D gene. Material: peripheral blood or thyroid tissue (not recorded which). The source is an adult woman with Graves' disease, either hyperthyroidism or ophthalmopathy (not recorded which). The CDR3 nucleotides read TGTGCCACCAGCAGAGTTGGGGTGGCTGGGGCCAACGTCCTGACTTTC. Its protein product is CATSRVGVAGANVLTF. The full variable domain, its missing parts supplied by reference TRBV15 and TRBJ2-6, is DAMVIQNPRYQVTQFGKPVTLSCSQTLNHNVMYWYQQKSSQAPKLLFHYYDKDFNNEADTPDNFQSRRPNTSFCFLDIRSPGLGDTAMYLCATSRVGVAGANVLTFGAGSRLTVL.